Each of the 6 T cell receptor beta chains below was sequenced from the same sample in a study of blood T cell repertoires in COVID-19. TCRdb's copy holds only in-frame clones and misses some; the assay was immunoSEQ multiplex PCR. The table has a few hundred thousand clones, around 90% seen once. The sequenced material came from PBMCs or T cells enriched from blood (not recorded which). Receptors were obtained from a woman between 25 and 40 years old who had recovered from COVID-19.

DNA for the CDR3: TGTGCCAGTAGTATAGGCGCAGGAACTAACTATGGCTACACCTTC. Translated, it gives CASSIGAGTNYGYTF. The V gene is TRBV19, the J gene TRBJ1-2, with no clear D. V was trimmed by 1 base and J by 0 bases, leaving 9 bases between them. This CDR3 contains 15 residues. Germline-derived CDR1 and CDR2 are LNHDA and SQIVND (reference sequence). Full variable domain (missing parts from reference TRBV19 and TRBJ1-2): DGGITQSPKYLFRKEGQNVTLSCEQNLNHDAMYWYRQDPGQGLRLIYYSQIVNDFQKGDIAEGYSVSREKKESFPLTVTSAQKNPTAFYLCASSIGAGTNYGYTFGSGTRLTVV.

This clone was seen a single time. V is TRBV19 and J is TRBJ2-2; D is unresolved. The CDR3 contains 15 residues. Germline V gene data show CDR1 as LNHDA and CDR2 as SQIVND (reference sequence). Trimming pared 3 bases from V and 6 bases from J, leaving 14 bases between. CDR3 in DNA: TGTGCCAGTAGTATGAGCCCCGCTACCCCCGGGGAGCTGTTTTTT. Its translation is CASSMSPATPGELFF.

The chain recombines TRBV4-2 with TRBJ2-5, with TRBD1 matching 9 bases. Germline-derived CDR1 and CDR2 are LGHNA and YNFKEQ. With 3 bases clipped from V and 5 bases from J, the junction kept 10 bases outside the gene matches. The CDR3 totals 16 residues. The CDR3 region has the DNA TGTGCCAGCAGCCAGGGAAGAACAGGGGGCGATGAGACCCAGTACTTC. Translating gives CASSQGRTGGDETQYF.

The gene calls are TRBV5-1 and TRBJ1-2, with TRBD1 matching over 7 bases. V was pared by 1 base and J by 6 bases, with 6 bases of the junction left unmatched. Germline loops: CDR1 SGHRS, CDR2 YFSETQ. This CDR3 is built from 14 residues. The CDR3 loop reads CASSLFEGADGYTF. As DNA, the CDR3 is TGCGCCAGCAGCTTGTTTGAGGGGGCTGATGGCTACACCTTC.

This clone has only one observation. V is TRBV18 and J is TRBJ1-1; D unresolved. Germline CDR1 reads KGHSH; CDR2 reads LQKENI. This CDR3 region has 14 residues. V lost 5 bases to trimming and J lost 2 bases, with 12 bases between them. This CDR3 reads CASSSTSGNTEAFF. The CDR3 region has the DNA TGTGCCAGCTCATCCACGAGCGGTAACACTGAAGCTTTCTTT.

The CDR3: CASSQEGQASYGYTF. CDR3 nucleotide sequence: TGCGCCAGCAGCCAAGAAGGACAGGCGAGCTATGGCTACACCTTC. The J gene is TRBJ1-2, the V gene TRBV5-1; the match to TRBD1 covers 7 bases. The CDR3 spans 15 residues. Trimming removed 4 bases from V and 4 bases from J; junction bases left unmatched: 10. Germline CDR1 reads SGHRS; CDR2 reads YFSETQ.